This is a list of T cell receptor beta chains from one sample in a study of regulatory T cells in long-lasting Graves disease. MiXCR, run by TCRdb on the multiplex PCR reads, gives a single entry per CDR3 protein. The data contain approximately 300,000 distinct CDR3 sequences, about 18% of them singletons. The material sequenced was peripheral blood mononuclear cells (PBMCs), taken at new diagnosis, from a patient treated with antithyroid drugs. Source of these receptors: a female donor with Graves disease. The CDR3 runs from the conserved cysteine through the conserved F or W. D genes are given only for firm matches. Clone sizes are given selectively: once, few, many, or a class where the clone is expanded.

abundance | j_gene | d_gene | v_gene | CDR3aa | CDR3nt
many | TRBJ2-2 | . | TRBV28 | CASSYLPPGHANTGELFF | TGTGCCAGCAGTTACTTACCTCCGGGACACGCGAACACCGGGGAGCTGTTTTTT
. | TRBJ1-1 | . | TRBV10-2 | CATEQGTEAFF | TGCGCCACCGAACAGGGAACTGAAGCTTTCTTT
. | TRBJ2-1 | . | TRBV5-1 | CASSLNPVLRGEQFF | TGCGCCAGCAGCTTGAACCCGGTTCTTCGGGGTGAGCAGTTCTTC
. | TRBJ1-5 | . | TRBV4-2 | CASSQDDNQPQHF | TGTGCCAGCAGCCAAGATGACAATCAGCCCCAGCATTTT
many | TRBJ1-1 | . | TRBV5-1 | CASSLGYGRLTEAFF | TGCGCCAGCAGCTTGGGGTACGGGCGGTTGACTGAAGCTTTCTTT
many | TRBJ2-3 | . | TRBV6-1 | CASSKNRDDTQYF | TGTGCCAGCAGTAAAAACAGGGATGATACGCAGTATTTT
. | TRBJ2-7 | . | TRBV3-1 | CASSHSSYEQYF | TGTGCCAGCAGCCATAGCTCCTACGAGCAGTACTTC
. | TRBJ1-4 | . | TRBV29-1 | CSVFAENEKLFF | TGCAGCGTTTTCGCGGAGAATGAAAAACTGTTTTTT
. | TRBJ1-2 | . | TRBV30 | CASKPPIPGYGYTF | TGTGCCTCAAAACCCCCCATTCCCGGATATGGCTACACCTTC
. | TRBJ2-1 | TRBD2 | TRBV4-1 | CASSPRTSVNEQFF | TGCGCCAGCAGCCCGCGGACTAGCGTAAATGAGCAGTTCTTC
many | TRBJ2-5 | TRBD1 | TRBV28 | CASSSSLQGWVKETQYF | TGTGCCAGCAGTTCATCGCTACAGGGGTGGGTCAAAGAGACCCAGTACTTC
many | TRBJ2-1 | TRBD2 | TRBV6-1 | CASRPLAGGRDEQFF | TGTGCCAGCAGGCCCCTAGCGGGAGGCCGCGATGAGCAGTTCTTC
. | TRBJ2-2 | TRBD2 | TRBV6-5 | CASSYLAPGTSGRGYTGELFF | TGTGCCAGCAGTTACCTGGCCCCCGGGACTAGCGGGAGAGGCTACACCGGGGAGCTGTTTTTT
many | TRBJ1-2 | TRBD1 | TRBV27 | CASSSPGQGNYGYTF | TGTGCCAGCAGTTCCCCGGGACAGGGGAACTATGGCTACACCTTC
many | TRBJ1-1 | . | TRBV9 | CASSVVGQGGTEAFF | TGTGCCAGCAGCGTAGTTGGTCAGGGAGGAACTGAAGCTTTCTTT
many | TRBJ1-2 | . | TRBV6-1 | CASSGGSGTLGYTF | TGTGCCAGCAGTGGGGGGTCTGGAACTCTCGGCTACACCTTC
few | TRBJ2-7 | . | TRBV20-1 | CSAKGQGSYEQYF | TGCAGTGCTAAGGGGCAGGGCTCCTACGAGCAGTACTTC
many | TRBJ2-5 | TRBD2 | TRBV20-1 | CSARNVAGGGSETQYF | TGCAGTGCTAGAAACGTAGCGGGAGGAGGGTCAGAGACCCAGTACTTC
. | TRBJ1-4 | . | TRBV5-6 | CASSLGIRGPREKLFF | TGTGCCAGCAGCTTGGGGATCAGGGGCCCCCGAGAAAAACTGTTTTTT
many | TRBJ1-2 | . | TRBV10-3 | CAISEQTTSGGYTF | TGTGCCATCAGTGAGCAGACAACGTCGGGCGGCTACACCTTC
many | TRBJ1-1 | TRBD1 | TRBV19 | CASSKGQDFRGAFF | TGTGCCAGTAGTAAGGGACAGGACTTCCGGGGAGCTTTCTTT
many | TRBJ1-2 | . | TRBV14 | CASSQDITGSYGYTF | TGTGCCAGCAGCCAAGATATTACAGGGTCCTATGGCTACACCTTC
many | TRBJ2-3 | . | TRBV3-1 | CASSLSTNRDTQYF | TGTGCCAGCAGCCTATCAACAAACAGAGATACGCAGTATTTT
many | TRBJ1-2 | TRBD1 | TRBV11-2 | CASSTDRAYGYTF | TGTGCCAGCAGCACGGACAGGGCTTATGGCTACACCTTC
many | TRBJ2-3 | . | TRBV12-3/TRBV12-4 | CASSFTLVGDTQYF | TGTGCCAGCAGTTTTACCCTAGTGGGAGATACGCAGTATTTT
many | TRBJ1-1 | . | TRBV20-1 | CSASYMEGWTEAFF | TGCAGTGCTAGCTATATGGAGGGTTGGACTGAAGCTTTCTTT
many | TRBJ2-3 | TRBD1 | TRBV24-1 | CATSGTGGSDTQYF | TGTGCCACCAGTGGTACAGGGGGCTCAGATACGCAGTATTTT
many | TRBJ2-5 | . | TRBV20-1 | CSARSPSQEGETQYF | TGCAGTGCTAGAAGCCCGAGTCAGGAGGGGGAGACCCAGTACTTC
. | TRBJ1-1 | TRBD1 | TRBV28 | CASSPWTGEYTEAFF | TGTGCCAGCAGTCCTTGGACAGGGGAGTACACTGAAGCTTTCTTT
many | TRBJ2-3 | TRBD1 | TRBV19 | CASSVGTAYAQYF | TGTGCCAGTAGTGTCGGGACAGCTTATGCGCAGTATTTT
. | TRBJ1-4 | . | TRBV20-1 | CSARDPGLSEKLFF | TGCAGTGCTAGAGATCCCGGGCTGAGTGAAAAACTGTTTTTT
many | TRBJ2-7 | TRBD2 | TRBV6-1 | CASTNPGTSGRAGDEQYF | TGTGCCAGCACCAACCCCGGGACTAGCGGGAGGGCCGGGGACGAGCAGTACTTC
many | TRBJ2-7 | . | TRBV3-1 | CASSLAQSYEQYF | TGTGCCAGCAGCCTAGCGCAATCCTACGAGCAGTACTTC
. | TRBJ2-1 | . | TRBV5-1 | CASSAIQNEQFF | TGCGCCAGCAGTGCTATACAAAATGAGCAGTTCTTC
many | TRBJ1-1 | . | TRBV3-1 | CASSQEARATEAFF | TGTGCCAGCAGCCAAGAAGCCCGGGCGACTGAAGCTTTCTTT
few | TRBJ1-1 | . | TRBV29-1 | CSVEGMDSSEAFF | TGCAGCGTTGAAGGTATGGACAGTTCTGAAGCTTTCTTT
many | TRBJ2-5 | . | TRBV7-9 | CASSLGLTQWETQYF | TGTGCCAGCAGCTTAGGTCTGACCCAATGGGAGACCCAGTACTTC
many | TRBJ2-5 | . | TRBV2 | CASSESTVLRETQYF | TGTGCCAGCAGTGAATCGACAGTCCTCCGGGAGACCCAGTACTTC
. | TRBJ2-1 | . | TRBV11-1 | CASSLEGLWAGGKRYEQFF | TGTGCCAGCAGCTTAGAGGGGTTGTGGGCGGGCGGGAAGCGGTATGAGCAGTTCTTC
. | TRBJ2-1 | . | TRBV7-2 | CASSQKGNEQFF | TGTGCCAGCAGCCAGAAGGGGAATGAGCAGTTCTTC
many | TRBJ2-3 | . | TRBV12-3/TRBV12-4 | CASSGIRDTQYF | TGTGCCAGCAGCGGGATAAGGGATACGCAGTATTTT
many | TRBJ2-5 | . | TRBV2 | CASSGEGETQYF | TGTGCCAGCAGTGGTGAGGGAGAGACCCAGTACTTC
. | TRBJ2-3 | TRBD2 | TRBV6-2/TRBV6-3 | CASSPTSGSSNTQYF | TGTGCCAGCAGTCCGACTAGCGGGAGCTCCAATACGCAGTATTTT
. | TRBJ1-5 | TRBD1 | TRBV12-3/TRBV12-4 | CASSLGTGGSHNQPQHF | TGTGCCAGCAGTTTGGGGACAGGGGGGTCCCACAATCAGCCCCAGCATTTT
many | TRBJ2-7 | . | TRBV20-1 | CSARGQRETYEQYF | TGCAGTGCTAGAGGACAGAGAGAAACCTACGAGCAGTACTTC
few | TRBJ2-2 | TRBD2 | TRBV6-2/TRBV6-3 | CASSLLGASGSRRNTGELFF | TGTGCCAGCAGCCTATTAGGGGCTAGCGGGAGCCGGAGAAACACCGGGGAGCTGTTTTTT
many | TRBJ2-7 | . | TRBV15 | CATSRDAGLDYEQYF | TGTGCCACCAGCAGAGATGCGGGTCTAGATTACGAGCAGTACTTC
. | TRBJ1-1 | . | TRBV7-8 | CASSSSGLLNTEAFF | TGTGCCAGCAGCTCGTCGGGACTCTTGAACACTGAAGCTTTCTTT
many | TRBJ2-3 | TRBD2 | TRBV3-1 | CASGLLAGAQDTQYF | TGTGCCAGCGGGTTACTAGCGGGTGCGCAAGATACGCAGTATTTT
few | TRBJ2-5 | TRBD2 | TRBV20-1 | CSARDQGLAGETQYF | TGCAGTGCTAGAGATCAGGGACTAGCGGGAGAGACCCAGTACTTC
many | TRBJ2-3 | TRBD2 | TRBV5-5 | CASSLTTSGSVADTQYF | TGTGCCAGCAGCTTGACGACTAGCGGGAGTGTTGCAGATACGCAGTATTTT
. | TRBJ2-2 | TRBD2 | TRBV2 | CASSGTFALAGPNTGELFF | TGTGCCAGCAGTGGAACCTTTGCACTAGCGGGACCGAACACCGGGGAGCTGTTTTTT
many | TRBJ1-1 | TRBD1 | TRBV18 | CASSPLGQMNTEAFF | TGTGCCAGCTCGCCGTTGGGACAGATGAACACTGAAGCTTTCTTT
many | TRBJ1-1 | . | TRBV30 | CAWSVRAGAGEAFF | TGTGCCTGGAGTGTACGAGCAGGGGCGGGTGAAGCTTTCTTT
many | TRBJ2-2 | . | TRBV7-2 | CASSPIVSTGELFF | TGTGCCAGCAGCCCCATAGTCTCCACCGGGGAGCTGTTTTTT
few | TRBJ1-2 | . | TRBV19 | CASSILDGTFYTF | TGTGCCAGTAGTATCCTCGACGGGACCTTCTACACCTTC
many | TRBJ2-1 | . | TRBV29-1 | CSTGDFDEQFF | TGCAGCACGGGGGATTTTGATGAGCAGTTCTTC
many | TRBJ1-6 | . | TRBV11-2 | CASSASRDWSPLHF | TGTGCCAGCAGCGCCAGCAGGGATTGGTCACCCCTCCACTTT
many | TRBJ2-5 | TRBD2 | TRBV28 | CASNPTEGTGLAGVETQYF | TGTGCCAGCAATCCAACCGAGGGGACCGGACTAGCGGGAGTGGAGACCCAGTACTTC